This TCR beta chain was identified during a study of blood T cells in healthy people across ages (dated by TCRdb to the mid-2010s). About the study as a whole: In model experiments, roughly one uniquely barcoded TCR beta cDNA molecule per two T cells was captured by template switching. Two additional independent replicas of 1 million unique cDNA reads from the same blood draw were analyzed for two donors (one aged 18 to 30 and one aged 80 or older). The donors were divided into four age groups: young (average approximately 17 years), middle-aged (under 40), aged (around 67) and long-lived (nearly 85). To avoid experimental bias, donors of different ages were randomly spread across the sequencing lanes. Age-related changes in TCR beta repertoire diversity were measured in the study by deep sequencing normalized with unique cDNA molecular identifiers.

The donors were 40 or so Caucasian individuals from Russia, aged 6 to 90 years, who were systemically healthy. Ten milliliters of peripheral blood were drawn from each donor into EDTA-treated Vacutainer tubes. PBMCs were isolated by Ficoll-Paque density-gradient centrifugation, with at least 6.5 million obtained per sample. Trizol reagent was used to extract total RNA from the PBMCs, yielding at least 5 micrograms per sample. The percentages of naive CD45RAhigh/CD27high T cells were determined by flow cytometry on a PBMC aliquot from every donor. Summary of the overall study and its limitations: Because profiling used bulk unsorted PBMCs, naive and antigen-experienced compartments could not be compared conclusively. As age increased, observed TCR beta diversity per million T cells dropped in a roughly linear way, and a significant reduction was already evident by age 40. There was a strong correlation between observed TCR beta diversity and the percentage of naive T cells measured by flow cytometry. Donor CMV infection status was unknown, potentially confounding age-related changes in expanded clonotypes. Estimates of total diversity based on one million sequenced T cells were regarded as lower bounds and as underestimates. Compared with the aged group, the long-lived group had more naive CD4+ T cells, fewer expanded clones and increased TCR diversity, suggesting age selection.

The protocol used for the library was 5' RACE. Sequencing was carried out with an Illumina HiSeq 2500. A second PCR of about 6 to 11 cycles was run with a J-beta primer mix and a sample-barcoded 5' primer. Each TCR beta cDNA molecule received a unique molecular identifier from a template-switch 5' adaptor carrying 12 random nucleotides. Each sample yielded at least 2.5 million CDR3-containing paired-end reads. The Mint cDNA synthesis kit, primed by a TRBC-specific oligonucleotide, was used to synthesize first-strand cDNA from all RNA. Following uracil-DNA glycosylase treatment, all cDNA underwent a first 18-cycle PCR with the universal primers M1SS and BC2_uni_R. The paper's data handling went like this. For normalization, 1 million high-quality reads were randomly selected from each sample, with every read carrying a distinct molecular identifier. Reads sharing molecular identifiers were discarded rather than binned into consensus sequences. MiTCR, run with a Q25 quality threshold and the strictest error-elimination algorithm, handled CDR3 identification, clonotype clustering and error correction. A nonparametric unseen species model with Euler transformation was used to estimate a lower bound on total TCR beta diversity. In TCRdb, the public reads were trimmed at Q25 with fastp and aligned with MiXCR, with productive beta chains retained. Rows merge per CDR3 protein into single entries with the most common DNA and genes. TCRdb's processing, not the study's, gives the V and J calls here. The sample table contains approximately 730,000 distinct CDR3 sequences; only one count was recorded for roughly 41% of them. The leading ten clones occupy around 20% of the sample.

CDR1 and CDR2 are drawn from the germline V gene (reference sequence): DFQATT, SNEGSKA. From cysteine to phenylalanine, the CDR3 is 15 amino acids long. The kept DNA is CDR3 alone, 45 bases in frame from the first base. V is reduced by 5 bases and J by 0 bases, leaving a spacing of 14 bases between them. Turning to this clonotype: The antigen it recognizes is unknown. Base-call qualities are not available, and no considerably larger clone is one nucleotide away.

Recombination joined TRBV20-1 with TRBJ2-1, with TRBD2 tentatively as D gene (5 bases match). The clonotype was recovered from a woman aged 55 to 70 in good health. Input material: blood. For the CDR3, the sequence is CSAPNPGDSYNEQFF. In nucleotides, the sequence is TGCAGTGCTCCGAATCCCGGGGACTCCTACAATGAGCAGTTCTTC.